This is a list of T cell receptor beta chains from one sample in a study of regulatory T cells in long-lasting Graves disease. TCRdb re-called the multiplex PCR reads with MiXCR, one entry per CDR3 protein. The sample holds 400,000 to 500,000 distinct CDR3 sequences, roughly a fifth seen once. The specimen comprised peripheral blood mononuclear cells (PBMCs), sampled when the disease was refractory, from a patient treated with antithyroid drugs. These receptors came from a female donor with Graves disease. Each CDR3 is given with its conserved first and last residue. The D gene is left open where the match is weak. The listing skips clone size in some rows; elsewhere it reads once, few, many or a size class.

CDR3 DNA: TGCAGTGCTCCTCCCGGGACTACTTCCAATGAGCAGTTCTTC
CDR3 protein: CSAPPGTTSNEQFF
J gene: TRBJ2-1
clone size: NA
V gene: TRBV20-1
D gene: TRBD2

CDR3 DNA: TGTGCCAGCAGCCAATCGGGACACCCTGGCGGGGAGCTGTTTTTT
CDR3 protein: CASSQSGHPGGELFF
J gene: TRBJ2-2
clone size: NA
V gene: TRBV14
D gene: NA

CDR3 DNA: TGTGCCAGCAGTGCGACAGTTCCCCTGTCTGGAAACACCATATATTTT
CDR3 protein: CASSATVPLSGNTIYF
J gene: TRBJ1-3
clone size: many
V gene: TRBV2
D gene: NA

CDR3 DNA: TGTGCCAGCAGTTTATCTTCCGGGGGGAACACTGAAGCTTTCTTT
CDR3 protein: CASSLSSGGNTEAFF
J gene: TRBJ1-1
clone size: NA
V gene: TRBV27
D gene: NA

CDR3 DNA: TGTGCCAGCAGCCCGCAGGGGGACACCAACATTCAGTACTTC
CDR3 protein: CASSPQGDTNIQYF
J gene: TRBJ2-4
clone size: NA
V gene: TRBV5-4
D gene: TRBD1

CDR3 DNA: TGTGCCAGCAGCGCACCTTTTGACGGAGGGACCTACGAGCAGTACTTC
CDR3 protein: CASSAPFDGGTYEQYF
J gene: TRBJ2-7
clone size: few
V gene: TRBV4-2
D gene: NA

CDR3 DNA: TGTGCCACCTTACTATCTCGGGCTAGCTTCGCAGATACGCAGTATTTT
CDR3 protein: CATLLSRASFADTQYF
J gene: TRBJ2-3
clone size: NA
V gene: TRBV28
D gene: NA

CDR3 DNA: TGTGCCAGCAGCCTAGCTTCAGGGGTATCAGCTTTCTTT
CDR3 protein: CASSLASGVSAFF
J gene: TRBJ1-1
clone size: few
V gene: TRBV7-8
D gene: NA

CDR3 DNA: TGTGCCAGCAGTGATGGGACTAGAGCCGAGACCCAGTACTTC
CDR3 protein: CASSDGTRAETQYF
J gene: TRBJ2-5
clone size: NA
V gene: TRBV6-1
D gene: TRBD2

CDR3 DNA: TGTGCCAGCACCAGGGACGACGTCCAATACAATGAGCAGTTCTTC
CDR3 protein: CASTRDDVQYNEQFF
J gene: TRBJ2-1
clone size: few
V gene: TRBV2
D gene: NA

CDR3 DNA: TGTGCCACCAGCAGAGGCAGGTTTAATGAAAAACTGTTTTTT
CDR3 protein: CATSRGRFNEKLFF
J gene: TRBJ1-4
clone size: many
V gene: TRBV15
D gene: NA

CDR3 DNA: TGCGCCAGCAGCTTGGACCCAGGAGCGGATACGCAGTATTTT
CDR3 protein: CASSLDPGADTQYF
J gene: TRBJ2-3
clone size: NA
V gene: TRBV5-1
D gene: NA

CDR3 DNA: TGTGCCAGCAAGGACAGGGTAAACTCACCCCTCCACTTT
CDR3 protein: CASKDRVNSPLHF
J gene: TRBJ1-6
clone size: many
V gene: TRBV2
D gene: TRBD1

CDR3 DNA: TGTGCCAGCAGTGTAAACCTGGCAGGGGCCGGCTACACCTTC
CDR3 protein: CASSVNLAGAGYTF
J gene: TRBJ1-2
clone size: few
V gene: TRBV25-1
D gene: NA

CDR3 DNA: TGTGCCATCAGTGACCCCGGTGGGATTCGGGCCTACGAGCAGTACTTC
CDR3 protein: CAISDPGGIRAYEQYF
J gene: TRBJ2-7
clone size: many
V gene: TRBV10-3
D gene: NA

CDR3 DNA: TGTGCCAGCAGGTCGATGGCGGGGGCTCGGAATGGCTACACCTTC
CDR3 protein: CASRSMAGARNGYTF
J gene: TRBJ1-2
clone size: many
V gene: TRBV12-3/TRBV12-4
D gene: NA

CDR3 DNA: TGTGCCACCAGCAGAGATCGGATAGACAGGGTTACCCACGAGCAGTACTTC
CDR3 protein: CATSRDRIDRVTHEQYF
J gene: TRBJ2-7
clone size: many
V gene: TRBV15
D gene: TRBD1

CDR3 DNA: TGTGCCAGCAGATTTCTGAACTATGGCTACACCTTC
CDR3 protein: CASRFLNYGYTF
J gene: TRBJ1-2
clone size: many
V gene: TRBV28
D gene: NA

CDR3 DNA: TGTGCCAGCAGCCCCGATGGACTAGCGGGAGATGCAAATGAGCAGTTCTTC
CDR3 protein: CASSPDGLAGDANEQFF
J gene: TRBJ2-1
clone size: NA
V gene: TRBV5-6
D gene: TRBD2

CDR3 DNA: TGTGCCAGCAGCCCGAGAGGTGGCCTCTACGAGCAGTACTTC
CDR3 protein: CASSPRGGLYEQYF
J gene: TRBJ2-7
clone size: many
V gene: TRBV7-8
D gene: NA

CDR3 DNA: TGCGCCAGCAGCTTGGCCGTCAGGACAGGAGACATTCAGTACTTC
CDR3 protein: CASSLAVRTGDIQYF
J gene: TRBJ2-4
clone size: few
V gene: TRBV5-1
D gene: TRBD1

CDR3 DNA: TGTGCCAGCAGCGCTAGCGCCCACGAGCAGTACTTC
CDR3 protein: CASSASAHEQYF
J gene: TRBJ2-7
clone size: many
V gene: TRBV2
D gene: NA

CDR3 DNA: TGTGCCAGCAGTCCGGGATGGAGGGACTATGGCTACACCTTC
CDR3 protein: CASSPGWRDYGYTF
J gene: TRBJ1-2
clone size: NA
V gene: TRBV28
D gene: NA

CDR3 DNA: TGTGCCAGCAGTTTACCCGGGACAGGGTTATTCGAGCAGTACTTC
CDR3 protein: CASSLPGTGLFEQYF
J gene: TRBJ2-7
clone size: many
V gene: TRBV27
D gene: TRBD1

CDR3 DNA: TGTGCCAGCAGCCAAGACGCGGGAGGGGCCACCGGGGAGCTGTTTTTT
CDR3 protein: CASSQDAGGATGELFF
J gene: TRBJ2-2
clone size: NA
V gene: TRBV4-2
D gene: TRBD2

CDR3 DNA: TGTGCCAGCAGTTGGATGGACTCTGGAAACACCATATATTTT
CDR3 protein: CASSWMDSGNTIYF
J gene: TRBJ1-3
clone size: many
V gene: TRBV28
D gene: NA

CDR3 DNA: TGTGCCAGCAGCCAAGATTCGGCTGGAGATACGCAGTATTTT
CDR3 protein: CASSQDSAGDTQYF
J gene: TRBJ2-3
clone size: many
V gene: TRBV4-2
D gene: NA

CDR3 DNA: TGCGCCAGCAGAGCAACAGGGCTCGGCGAAAAACTGTTTTTT
CDR3 protein: CASRATGLGEKLFF
J gene: TRBJ1-4
clone size: NA
V gene: TRBV10-2
D gene: NA

CDR3 DNA: TGTGCCAGCAGCTTGTTGACAAGCGGGCCCACCGGGGAGCTGTTTTTT
CDR3 protein: CASSLLTSGPTGELFF
J gene: TRBJ2-2
clone size: NA
V gene: TRBV5-6
D gene: NA

CDR3 DNA: TGTGCCAGCAGTGCTCCGGGACAGCGATTCACAGATACGCAGTATTTT
CDR3 protein: CASSAPGQRFTDTQYF
J gene: TRBJ2-3
clone size: few
V gene: TRBV27
D gene: TRBD1

CDR3 DNA: TGTGCCAGCAGTGACCCGGGACAGGGAGTTGCTGAAGCTTTCTTT
CDR3 protein: CASSDPGQGVAEAFF
J gene: TRBJ1-1
clone size: many
V gene: TRBV2
D gene: TRBD1

CDR3 DNA: TGTGCCAGCAGTTTCGCGAACACCGGGGAGCTGTTTTTT
CDR3 protein: CASSFANTGELFF
J gene: TRBJ2-2
clone size: many
V gene: TRBV27
D gene: NA

CDR3 DNA: TGTGCCAGCAGCTTGGTAGACATGGGAGCCTACGAGCAGTACTTC
CDR3 protein: CASSLVDMGAYEQYF
J gene: TRBJ2-7
clone size: many
V gene: TRBV5-6
D gene: NA

CDR3 DNA: TGTGCCAGCAGTTTCTCTAGCGGGAGGGCCGGGGGAGATACGCAGTATTTT
CDR3 protein: CASSFSSGRAGGDTQYF
J gene: TRBJ2-3
clone size: NA
V gene: TRBV28
D gene: TRBD2

CDR3 DNA: TGTGCCACCAAGGGACGGTTCTACGAGCAGTACTTC
CDR3 protein: CATKGRFYEQYF
J gene: TRBJ2-7
clone size: many
V gene: TRBV6-2/TRBV6-3
D gene: NA

CDR3 DNA: TGTGCCAGCAGCTTAAATGGGGGCGGCAGCCCTACCGAGCAGTACTTC
CDR3 protein: CASSLNGGGSPTEQYF
J gene: TRBJ2-7
clone size: many
V gene: TRBV7-3
D gene: NA

CDR3 DNA: TGTGCCAGCAGCTTAGCGACAGGGACCATCTCCTACGAGCAGTACTTC
CDR3 protein: CASSLATGTISYEQYF
J gene: TRBJ2-7
clone size: NA
V gene: TRBV7-2
D gene: TRBD1

CDR3 DNA: TGTGCCAGCAGTTACTCGGCGACAGGGGGCCTACAAGAGACCCAGTACTTC
CDR3 protein: CASSYSATGGLQETQYF
J gene: TRBJ2-5
clone size: many
V gene: TRBV6-5
D gene: TRBD1

CDR3 DNA: TGTGCCAGCATTCGAGGGGGCAGGGAAGGCACCGGGGAGCTGTTTTTT
CDR3 protein: CASIRGGREGTGELFF
J gene: TRBJ2-2
clone size: few
V gene: TRBV28
D gene: TRBD1

CDR3 DNA: TGTGCCAGCATCTTAGGCGGGACCGGAGAGACCCAGTACTTC
CDR3 protein: CASILGGTGETQYF
J gene: TRBJ2-5
clone size: NA
V gene: TRBV28
D gene: NA

CDR3 DNA: TGTGCCAGCAGCCCCTCTTGGGGAAAGGAATCAGATACGCAGTATTTT
CDR3 protein: CASSPSWGKESDTQYF
J gene: TRBJ2-3
clone size: few
V gene: TRBV7-6
D gene: NA

CDR3 DNA: TGTGCCAGCAGCCCACGGACCACCTACGAGCAGTACTTC
CDR3 protein: CASSPRTTYEQYF
J gene: TRBJ2-7
clone size: few
V gene: TRBV7-2
D gene: NA

CDR3 DNA: TGTGCCAGCAGTCCGTCGGGGAGCGAGGAGCAGTACTTC
CDR3 protein: CASSPSGSEEQYF
J gene: TRBJ2-7
clone size: many
V gene: TRBV27
D gene: NA

CDR3 DNA: TGTGCCAGCAGTTACTCCCGGGCCCAAGAGACCCAGTACTTC
CDR3 protein: CASSYSRAQETQYF
J gene: TRBJ2-5
clone size: NA
V gene: TRBV6-9
D gene: NA

CDR3 DNA: TGTGCCAGCAGTTTATTGACAGGGGGGGGAAACACCATATATTTT
CDR3 protein: CASSLLTGGGNTIYF
J gene: TRBJ1-3
clone size: many
V gene: TRBV28
D gene: TRBD1

CDR3 DNA: TGTGCCAGCAGTTCAGAGGGGACTCAGCCCCAGCATTTT
CDR3 protein: CASSSEGTQPQHF
J gene: TRBJ1-5
clone size: many
V gene: TRBV6-5
D gene: NA

CDR3 DNA: TGCGCCAGCAGTGACCTAGGATTGGGTCGCGAGCAGTACTTC
CDR3 protein: CASSDLGLGREQYF
J gene: TRBJ2-7
clone size: many
V gene: TRBV10-1
D gene: NA